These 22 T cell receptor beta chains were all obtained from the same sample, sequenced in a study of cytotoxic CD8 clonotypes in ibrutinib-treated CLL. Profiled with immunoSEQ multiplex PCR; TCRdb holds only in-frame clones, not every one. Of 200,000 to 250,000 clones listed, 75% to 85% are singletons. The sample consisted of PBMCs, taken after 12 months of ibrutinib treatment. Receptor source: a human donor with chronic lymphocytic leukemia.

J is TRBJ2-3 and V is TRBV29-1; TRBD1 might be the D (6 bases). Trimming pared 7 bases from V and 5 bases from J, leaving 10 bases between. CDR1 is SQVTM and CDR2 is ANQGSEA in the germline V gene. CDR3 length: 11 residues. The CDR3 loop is CSGKTGDTQYF. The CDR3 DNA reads TGCAGCGGGAAGACAGGAGATACGCAGTATTTT.

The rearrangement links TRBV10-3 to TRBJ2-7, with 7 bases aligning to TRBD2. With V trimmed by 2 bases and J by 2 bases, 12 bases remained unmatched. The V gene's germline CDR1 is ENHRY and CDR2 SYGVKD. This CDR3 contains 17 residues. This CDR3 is CAISENVGRLSPYEQYF. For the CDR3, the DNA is TGTGCCATCAGTGAGAACGTCGGGAGGCTGAGCCCCTACGAGCAGTACTTC.

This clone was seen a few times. Written as DNA, the CDR3 is TGTGCCAGCAGTTCCCTCCGGCGCAGCCAAGAGACCCAGTACTTC. Its translation: CASSSLRRSQETQYF. V gene TRBV6-6 combines with J gene TRBJ2-5; D not certain. With 4 bases removed from V and 1 base from J, the gap between germline ends came to 13 bases. The germline CDR1 and CDR2 sequences are MNHNY and SVGAGI (reference sequence). There are 15 residues in the CDR3.

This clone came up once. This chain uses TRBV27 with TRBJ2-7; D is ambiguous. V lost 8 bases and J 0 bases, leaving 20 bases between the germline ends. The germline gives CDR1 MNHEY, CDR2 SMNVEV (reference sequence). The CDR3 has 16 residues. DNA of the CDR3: TGTGCCAGCGGCTCTATTTCATGGCCAACCTCCTACGAGCAGTACTTC. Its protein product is CASGSISWPTSYEQYF.

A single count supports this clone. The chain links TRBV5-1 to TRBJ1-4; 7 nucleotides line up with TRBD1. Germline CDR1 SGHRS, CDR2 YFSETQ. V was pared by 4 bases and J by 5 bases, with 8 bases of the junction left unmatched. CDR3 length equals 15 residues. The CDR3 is CASSTQPTGNEKLFF. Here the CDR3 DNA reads TGCGCCAGCAGCACGCAGCCGACAGGGAATGAAAAACTGTTTTTT.

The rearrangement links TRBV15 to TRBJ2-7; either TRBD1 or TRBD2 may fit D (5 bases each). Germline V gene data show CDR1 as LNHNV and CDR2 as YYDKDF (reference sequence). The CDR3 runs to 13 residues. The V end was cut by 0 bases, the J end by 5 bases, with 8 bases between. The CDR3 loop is CATSRDQGDEQYF. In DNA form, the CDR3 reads TGTGCCACCAGCAGAGATCAGGGAGACGAGCAGTACTTC.

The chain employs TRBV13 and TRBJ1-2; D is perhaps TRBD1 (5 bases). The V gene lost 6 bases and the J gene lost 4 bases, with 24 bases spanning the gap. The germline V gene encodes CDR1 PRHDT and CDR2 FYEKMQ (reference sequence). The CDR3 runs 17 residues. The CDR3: CASSSLTDSSSGYGYTF. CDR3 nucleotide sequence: TGTGCCAGCAGTTCCCTAACCGACAGCTCATCAGGCTATGGCTACACCTTC. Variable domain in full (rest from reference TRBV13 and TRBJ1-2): AAGVIQSPRHLIKEKRETATLKCYPIPRHDTVYWYQQGPGQDPQFLISFYEKMQSDKGSIPDRFSAQQFSDYHSELNMSSLELGDSALYFCASSSLTDSSSGYGYTFGSGTRLTVV.

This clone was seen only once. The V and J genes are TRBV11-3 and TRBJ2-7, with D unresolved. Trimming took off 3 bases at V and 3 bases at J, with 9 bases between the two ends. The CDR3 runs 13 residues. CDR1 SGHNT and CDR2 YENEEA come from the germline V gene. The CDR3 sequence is CASSLGQYYEQYF. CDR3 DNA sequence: TGTGCCAGCAGCTTGGGTCAATACTACGAGCAGTACTTC.

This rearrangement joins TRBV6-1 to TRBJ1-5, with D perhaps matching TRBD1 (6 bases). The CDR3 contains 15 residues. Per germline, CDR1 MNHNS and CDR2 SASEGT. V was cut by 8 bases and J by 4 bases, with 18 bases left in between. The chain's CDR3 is CASWGGHLLNQPQHF. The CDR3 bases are TGTGCCAGCTGGGGGGGCCACCTCCTAAATCAGCCCCAGCATTTT.

For the CDR3, the DNA is TGCGCCAGCAGTGGACAGGGGATCATCGGGGAGCTGTTTTTT. Its translation is CASSGQGIIGELFF. This chain uses TRBV10-1 with TRBJ2-2, with 8 bases matching TRBD1. CDR1 and CDR2 from the germline V gene are WNHNN and SYGVQD (reference sequence). The CDR3 is made up of 14 amino acids. J was trimmed by 7 bases and V by 4 bases; bases with no gene match: 5.

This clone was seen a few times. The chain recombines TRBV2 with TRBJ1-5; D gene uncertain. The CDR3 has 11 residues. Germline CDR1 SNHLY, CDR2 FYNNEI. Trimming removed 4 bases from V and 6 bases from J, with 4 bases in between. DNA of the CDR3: TGTGCCAGCAGTGGCGGTCAGCCCCAGCATTTT. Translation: CASSGGQPQHF.

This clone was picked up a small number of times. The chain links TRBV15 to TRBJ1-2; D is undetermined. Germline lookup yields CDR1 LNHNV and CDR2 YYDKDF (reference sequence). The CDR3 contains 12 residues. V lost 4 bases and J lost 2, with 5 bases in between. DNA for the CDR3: TGTGCCACCAGCACTGACAACTATGGCTACACCTTC. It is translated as CATSTDNYGYTF.

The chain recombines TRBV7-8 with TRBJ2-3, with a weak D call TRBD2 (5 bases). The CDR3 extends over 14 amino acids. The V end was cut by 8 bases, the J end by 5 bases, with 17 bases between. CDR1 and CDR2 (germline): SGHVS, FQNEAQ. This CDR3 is CASSPLAGVDTQYF. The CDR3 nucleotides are TGTGCCAGCTCCCCGCTCGCCGGGGTAGATACGCAGTATTTT.

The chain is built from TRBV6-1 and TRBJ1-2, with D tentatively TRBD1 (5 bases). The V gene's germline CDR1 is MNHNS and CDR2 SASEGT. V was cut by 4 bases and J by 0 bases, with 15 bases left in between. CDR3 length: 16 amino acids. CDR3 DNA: TGTGCCAGCAGTGGAGGGGACTTTTTTTCTAACTATGGCTACACCTTC. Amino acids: CASSGGDFFSNYGYTF.

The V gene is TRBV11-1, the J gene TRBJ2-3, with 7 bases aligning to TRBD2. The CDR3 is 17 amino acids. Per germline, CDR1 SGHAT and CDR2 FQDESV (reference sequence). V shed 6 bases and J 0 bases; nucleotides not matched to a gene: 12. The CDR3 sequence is CASSRTSGTVSTDTQYF. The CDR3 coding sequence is TGTGCCAGCAGTCGAACAAGCGGGACGGTCAGCACAGATACGCAGTATTTT.

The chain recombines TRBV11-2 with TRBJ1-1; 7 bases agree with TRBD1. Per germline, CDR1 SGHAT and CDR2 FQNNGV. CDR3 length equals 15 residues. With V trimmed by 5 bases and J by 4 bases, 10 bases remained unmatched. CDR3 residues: CASSLVGGAGTEAFF. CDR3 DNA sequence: TGTGCCAGCAGCCTCGTAGGGGGCGCGGGCACTGAAGCTTTCTTT.

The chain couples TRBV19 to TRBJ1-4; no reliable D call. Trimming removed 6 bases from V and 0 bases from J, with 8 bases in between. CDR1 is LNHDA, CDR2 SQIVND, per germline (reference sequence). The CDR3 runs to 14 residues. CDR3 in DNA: TGTGCCAGTAGGGAGTGGGCAACTAATGAAAAACTGTTTTTT. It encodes CASREWATNEKLFF.

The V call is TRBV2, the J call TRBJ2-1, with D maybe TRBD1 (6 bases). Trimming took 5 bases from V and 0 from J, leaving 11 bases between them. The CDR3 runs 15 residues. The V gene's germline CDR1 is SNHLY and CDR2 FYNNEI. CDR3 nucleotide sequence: TGTGCCAGCAGTCGGGACAAGAGCTCCTACAATGAGCAGTTCTTC. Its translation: CASSRDKSSYNEQFF.

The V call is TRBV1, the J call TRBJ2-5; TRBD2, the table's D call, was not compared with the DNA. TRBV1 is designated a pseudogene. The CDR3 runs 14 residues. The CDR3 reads CTSSSGLGGKTQYF. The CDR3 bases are TGCACCAGCAGCTCGGGACTAGGGGGGAAGACCCAGTACTTC.

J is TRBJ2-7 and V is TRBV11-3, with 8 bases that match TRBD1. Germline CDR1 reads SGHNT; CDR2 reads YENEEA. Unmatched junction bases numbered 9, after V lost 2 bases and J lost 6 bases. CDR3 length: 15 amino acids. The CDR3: CASSLMAGGKGEQYF. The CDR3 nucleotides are TGTGCCAGCAGCTTAATGGCAGGGGGCAAGGGCGAGCAGTACTTC. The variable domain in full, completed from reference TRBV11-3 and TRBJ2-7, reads EAGVVQSPRYKIIEKKQPVAFWCNPISGHNTLYWYLQNLGQGPELLIRYENEEAVDDSQLPKDRFSAERLKGVDSTLKIQPAELGDSAVYLCASSLMAGGKGEQYFGPGTRLTVT.

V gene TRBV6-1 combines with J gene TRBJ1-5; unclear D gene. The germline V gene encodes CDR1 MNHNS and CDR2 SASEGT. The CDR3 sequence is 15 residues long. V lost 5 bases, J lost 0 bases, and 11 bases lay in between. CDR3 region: CASSRYSYSNQPQHF. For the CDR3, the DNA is TGTGCCAGCAGTCGTTATAGCTATAGCAATCAGCCCCAGCATTTT.

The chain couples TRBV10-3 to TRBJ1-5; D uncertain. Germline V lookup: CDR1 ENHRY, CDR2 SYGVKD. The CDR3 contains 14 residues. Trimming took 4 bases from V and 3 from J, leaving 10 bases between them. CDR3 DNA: TGTGCCATCAGTGTGGGTAGCCACAATCAGCCCCAGCATTTT. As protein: CAISVGSHNQPQHF.